This is a list of T cell receptor beta chains from one sample in a study of T-cell memory formation after mild COVID-19. TCRdb reprocessed the 5' RACE reads via MiXCR and lists one record per CDR3 protein. This sample has hundreds of thousands of distinct CDR3 sequences; 15% occur once, and the top ten carry roughly 22%. The sequenced sample consisted of PBMCs or a T cell subset sorted from them (not recorded which). All receptors come from a man between 18 and 35 years old who had mild COVID-19 (a few samples of this study predate the infection). Cell type and time point are not known. The CDR3 runs from the conserved cysteine through the conserved F or W. D genes are given only for firm matches. Clone size appears in some rows only: once, few, many, or a class for an expanded clone.

clone size	D gene	CDR3 length	V gene	J gene	CDR3 DNA	CDR3 protein
.	.	12	TRBV19	TRBJ1-1	TGTGCCAGTAGTATAGTTGACACTGAAGCTTTCTTT	CASSIVDTEAFF
.	.	15	TRBV9	TRBJ2-3	TGTGCCAGCAGCGTAGGGGGGTCCAGGGCAGATACGCAGTATTTT	CASSVGGSRADTQYF
.	.	13	TRBV6-1	TRBJ1-1	TGTGCCAGCAGTGTCGAGGAGAACACTGAAGCTTTCTTT	CASSVEENTEAFF
many	.	15	TRBV12-3/TRBV12-4	TRBJ1-1	TGTGCCAGCAGTGGGGGTTGGGGCCCGGCGCCTGAAGCTTTCTTT	CASSGGWGPAPEAFF
.	.	19	TRBV11-2	TRBJ1-2	TGTGCCAGCAGCTTAGGTCACTTAGACAGCCCGAAAGCTAACTATGGCTACACCTTC	CASSLGHLDSPKANYGYTF
few	.	12	TRBV14	TRBJ2-5	TGTGCCAGCAACCAGGACACGGAGACCCAGTACTTC	CASNQDTETQYF
.	TRBD1	14	TRBV29-1	TRBJ1-2	TGCAGCGTTGAGGGGTTCGGGACAGGATATGGCTACACCTTC	CSVEGFGTGYGYTF
.	.	13	TRBV7-8	TRBJ1-2	TGTGCCAGCAGCTGGGGTCCACTCTATGGCTACACCTTC	CASSWGPLYGYTF
few	.	18	TRBV3-1	TRBJ2-3	TGTGCCAGCAGCCAAGCGTCTAGAGACTTTGGCTCGCCAGATACGCAGTATTTT	CASSQASRDFGSPDTQYF
few	.	14	TRBV6-2/TRBV6-3	TRBJ1-5	TGTGCCAGCAGTTACTCGACAGCAAATCAGCCCCAGCATTTT	CASSYSTANQPQHF
few	.	17	TRBV4-1	TRBJ2-2	TGCGCCAGCAGCCAAGATAAGTGGACTGGAAACACCGGGGAGCTGTTTTTT	CASSQDKWTGNTGELFF
many	.	12	TRBV7-2	TRBJ2-3	TGTGCCAGCAGGCCCCAGTCAGATACGCAGTATTTT	CASRPQSDTQYF
few	.	14	TRBV7-3	TRBJ2-3	TGTGCCAGCAGCTTTCGCGGTCACACAGATACGCAGTATTTT	CASSFRGHTDTQYF
.	.	15	TRBV2	TRBJ2-1	TGTGCCAGCATTGAGAACAGGGACACCTACAATGAGCAGTTCTTC	CASIENRDTYNEQFF
.	TRBD1	14	TRBV24-1	TRBJ2-1	TGTGCCACCATTCAGTGGGACAGGGGGAAGGAGCAGTTCTTC	CATIQWDRGKEQFF
.	.	16	TRBV7-9	TRBJ2-4	TGTGCCAGCAGCTTATCTATGGGCCTAGCCAAAAACATTCAGTACTTC	CASSLSMGLAKNIQYF
.	.	14	TRBV28	TRBJ2-3	TGTGCCAGCAGTTTATGGCGGGACACAGATACGCAGTATTTT	CASSLWRDTDTQYF
.	.	13	TRBV19	TRBJ1-2	TGTGCCAGTAGTGCCTGGGGGAACTATGGCTACACCTTC	CASSAWGNYGYTF
few	TRBD2	16	TRBV6-5	TRBJ2-1	TGTGCCAGCAGTTACTCTATAACTAGCGGGGGTGATGAGCAGTTCTTC	CASSYSITSGGDEQFF
.	TRBD1	14	TRBV10-3	TRBJ1-5	TGTGCCATCAGTGAGGGACAGGGGACTCAGCCCCAGCATTTT	CAISEGQGTQPQHF
few	.	17	TRBV18	TRBJ1-3	TGTGCCAGCTCACCACCGCGTGTCGGAAAAGCTGGAAACACCATATATTTT	CASSPPRVGKAGNTIYF
.	TRBD2	13	TRBV5-4	TRBJ2-1	TGTGCCAGCGAGACTAGCGGGGGACCCGAGCAGTTCTTC	CASETSGGPEQFF
.	.	14	TRBV7-2	TRBJ2-7	TGTGCCAGCAGTTCAGGACCGGGAGTATACGAGCAGTACTTC	CASSSGPGVYEQYF
.	.	18	TRBV12-3/TRBV12-4	TRBJ2-5	TGTGCCAGCAGTTTATGGCGGGGCATGGCCGTTACCCAAGAGACCCAGTACTTC	CASSLWRGMAVTQETQYF
.	.	15	TRBV10-3	TRBJ2-3	TGTGCCATCAGTGATGTCCCAGGGGCGTCAGATACGCAGTATTTT	CAISDVPGASDTQYF
.	.	17	TRBV15	TRBJ2-2	TGTGCCACCAGCAGAGATCGGGGGTCGGCGAACACCGGGGAGCTGTTTTTT	CATSRDRGSANTGELFF
few	.	12	TRBV29-1	TRBJ2-7	TGCAGCGTTGGATTCAGGGGTAGCGAGCAGTACTTC	CSVGFRGSEQYF
.	.	12	TRBV5-1	TRBJ2-7	TGCGCCAGCAGCTCAACAGAATACGAGCAGTACTTC	CASSSTEYEQYF
few	TRBD1	15	TRBV4-2	TRBJ1-5	TGTGCCAGCAGCCAAGGCGTAACAGGGGATCAGCCCCAGCATTTT	CASSQGVTGDQPQHF
few	.	15	TRBV4-1	TRBJ2-7	TGCGCCAGCAGCCAAGAGCGACCTACGGGCTACGAGCAGTACTTC	CASSQERPTGYEQYF
few	.	14	TRBV7-2	TRBJ1-2	TGTGCCAGCACCCCGAGGGAGGGCCACTATGGCTACACCTTC	CASTPREGHYGYTF
.	.	15	TRBV7-2	TRBJ1-2	TGTGCCAGCAGCTTGGCTACAGGGACGGACTATGGCTACACCTTC	CASSLATGTDYGYTF
.	TRBD1	14	TRBV5-1	TRBJ1-2	TGCGCCAGCAGCTTGGCCCAACAGGGGAAGGGCTACACCTTC	CASSLAQQGKGYTF
few	TRBD2	16	TRBV5-1	TRBJ2-1	TGCGCCAGCAGCTTGGACAGCGGGGGGGCCTTCAATGAGCAGTTCTTC	CASSLDSGGAFNEQFF
.	.	15	TRBV5-6	TRBJ2-3	TGTGCCAGCAGCTTGGAGGGGGGCGCAGTAGATACGCAGTATTTT	CASSLEGGAVDTQYF
many	.	14	TRBV7-2	TRBJ2-1	TGTGCCAGCAGCACGACCCAGGGGATTCATGAGCAGTTCTTC	CASSTTQGIHEQFF
.	TRBD1	22	TRBV9	TRBJ2-3	TGTGCCAGCAGCACATCGGACCGGGACAGGGGCCTCCGAAGAGGGGGCGCAGATACGCAGTATTTT	CASSTSDRDRGLRRGGADTQYF
few	.	17	TRBV3-1	TRBJ1-1	TGTGCCAGCAGCCCTACCCAAACGTTTCGGGGGAACACTGAAGCTTTCTTT	CASSPTQTFRGNTEAFF
few	.	13	TRBV4-2	TRBJ1-1	TGTGCCAGCAGCCAAGAGGAAAGATCGGAGGCTTTCTTT	CASSQEERSEAFF
.	.	15	TRBV5-4	TRBJ2-7	TGTGCCAGCAGCTTCGGGGGCCTACAAGCCTACGAGCAGTACTTC	CASSFGGLQAYEQYF
.	.	13	TRBV4-1	TRBJ2-5	TGCGCCAGCAGCCAATATAGAAAGGAGACCCAGTACTTC	CASSQYRKETQYF
.	.	16	TRBV4-3	TRBJ2-6	TGCGCCAGCAGCCAAGTTCGCAGCGCTGGGGCCAACGTCCTGACTTTC	CASSQVRSAGANVLTF
many	.	12	TRBV7-2	TRBJ1-2	TGTGCCAGCAGCCCTACCCTTAGAGGCTACACCTTC	CASSPTLRGYTF
.	.	15	TRBV7-9	TRBJ2-2	TGTGCCAGCAGCCCGTTCACAGGGAACACCGGGGAGCTGTTTTTT	CASSPFTGNTGELFF
few	.	13	TRBV5-6	TRBJ2-1	TGTGCCAGCAGCTTGACGCTATGGAATGAGCAGTTCTTC	CASSLTLWNEQFF
.	.	15	TRBV3-1	TRBJ2-7	TGTGCCAGCAGCCAAGGACCCCAGTCCGCCTACGAGCAGTACTTC	CASSQGPQSAYEQYF
once	TRBD1	18	TRBV27	TRBJ2-2	TGTGCCAGCAGTTTATCCGCGACAGGGATCGCGTACACCGGGGAGCTGTTTTTT	CASSLSATGIAYTGELFF
many	.	15	TRBV7-6	TRBJ2-2	TGTGCCAGCAGCCAACTGGGGGCGAACACCGGGGAGCTGTTTTTT	CASSQLGANTGELFF
few	.	14	TRBV7-9	TRBJ1-1	TGTGCCAGCAGCCGGCCCGACTCAGGGGAGGAAGCTTTCTTT	CASSRPDSGEEAFF